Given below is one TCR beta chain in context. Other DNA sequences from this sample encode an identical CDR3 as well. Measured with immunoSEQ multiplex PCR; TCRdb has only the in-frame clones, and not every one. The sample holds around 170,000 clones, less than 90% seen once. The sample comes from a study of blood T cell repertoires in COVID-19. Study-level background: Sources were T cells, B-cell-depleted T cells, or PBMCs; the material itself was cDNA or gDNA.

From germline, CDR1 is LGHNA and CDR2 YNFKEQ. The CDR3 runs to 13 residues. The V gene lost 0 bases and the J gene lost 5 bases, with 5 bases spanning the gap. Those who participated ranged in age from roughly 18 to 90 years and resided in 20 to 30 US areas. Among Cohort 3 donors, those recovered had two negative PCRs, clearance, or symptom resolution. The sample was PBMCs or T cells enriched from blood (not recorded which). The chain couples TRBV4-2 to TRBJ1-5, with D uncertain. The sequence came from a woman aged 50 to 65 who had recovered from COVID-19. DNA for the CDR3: TGTGCCAGCAGCCAAGACCGGGATCAGCCCCAGCATTTT. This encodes CASSQDRDQPQHF.